A single sample gave rise to the 21 T cell receptor beta chains below, sequenced in a study of blood T cells in healthy people across ages. For the second PCR, which ran for roughly 6 to 11 cycles, a sample-barcoded 5' primer and a J-beta primer mix were used. Each CDR3 protein is one row after TCRdb ran MiXCR on the 5' RACE reads. The sample has 1 million or so distinct CDR3 sequences, roughly 45% seen once. Sequencing was carried out using blood. The receptors come from a woman aged 55-69 years in good health.

The rearrangement links TRBV28 to TRBJ2-1; 9 nucleotides match TRBD1. With V trimmed by 3 bases and J by 9 bases, 9 bases remained unmatched. CDR1 MDHEN and CDR2 SYDVKM come from the germline V gene. The CDR3 is made up of 15 amino acids. The CDR3 sequence is CASSFGGTGYGEQFF. CDR3 nucleotides: TGTGCCAGCAGTTTCGGTGGGACAGGGTATGGTGAGCAGTTCTTC.

This clonotype showed up just a few times. The chain uses TRBV7-9 and TRBJ2-1; TRBD1 aligns across 8 bases. CDR3 length equals 15 residues. V gave up 6 bases and J gave up 2 bases; unmatched junction bases: 6. Looked up from germline, CDR1 is SEHNR and CDR2 is FQNEAQ (reference sequence). CDR3 coding DNA: TGTGCCAGCAGGACGGGACAGGCAACCTACAATGAGCAGTTCTTC. The encoded protein is CASRTGQATYNEQFF.

This clonotype was detected many times. This CDR3 is CSARDGTEMGEQFF. The CDR3 region has the DNA TGCAGTGCTAGAGACGGGACTGAGATGGGTGAGCAGTTCTTC. This sequence joins TRBV20-1 and TRBJ2-1; tentatively, D is TRBD2 (6 bases). This CDR3 is 14 amino acids long. Germline CDR1 DFQATT, CDR2 SNEGSKA (reference sequence). V was trimmed by 0 bases and J by 9 bases, leaving 15 bases between them.

The rearrangement joins TRBV6-1 to TRBJ2-1, with no clear D. Germline loops: CDR1 MNHNS, CDR2 SASEGT. Trimming stripped 6 bases from V and 0 bases from J, with 18 bases between. This CDR3 comprises 17 residues. The CDR3 reads CASSLTLLGFSYNEQFF. CDR3 in DNA: TGTGCCAGCAGCCTAACGCTACTGGGGTTCTCCTACAATGAGCAGTTCTTC.

This clonotype was detected a few times. The J gene is TRBJ1-5, the V gene TRBV7-2; 7 bases align to TRBD1. This CDR3 spans 17 amino acids. CDR1 is SGHTA, CDR2 FQGNSA, per germline. The V gene end was trimmed by 5 bases and the J gene end by 1 base; junction bases not matched to a gene: 11. The CDR3 here is CASSHRRQGKSNQPQHF. The CDR3 DNA is TGTGCCAGCAGCCACAGAAGACAGGGAAAGAGCAATCAGCCCCAGCATTTT.

There are a few counts of this clonotype. The chain is built from TRBV5-1 and TRBJ2-7; perhaps D is TRBD1 or TRBD2 (5 bases each). V dropped 5 bases and J dropped 1 base, with 16 bases sitting between them. CDR1 and CDR2 (germline): SGHRS, YFSETQ. The CDR3 is 15 amino acids. The CDR3 sequence is CASRRVGTISYEQYF. CDR3 coding DNA: TGCGCCAGCAGACGGGTGGGGACCATATCCTACGAGCAGTACTTC.

In nucleotides, the CDR3 is TGTGCCAGCAGTGAAACATGGGGGGCGCGCGAGCAGTACTTC. This encodes CASSETWGAREQYF. The chain joins TRBV6-1 to TRBJ2-7, with D perhaps matching TRBD1 or TRBD2 (6 bases each). Trimming stripped 2 bases from V and 6 bases from J, with 14 bases between. Germline V gives CDR1 MNHNS, CDR2 SASEGT. CDR3 length equals 14 residues.

CDR3 bases: TGCAGTGCTACCGGTAGCGGGAGTATGGGGTACGAGCAGTACTTC. Encoded protein: CSATGSGSMGYEQYF. This chain joins TRBV20-1 and TRBJ2-7, with 9 bases that match TRBD2. Germline V gene lookup returns CDR1 DFQATT and CDR2 SNEGSKA (reference sequence). J gave up 4 bases and V 4 bases, and 11 bases lay outside the gene matches. This CDR3 is 15 amino acids long.

This chain connects TRBV28 to TRBJ2-5; 8 bases match TRBD2. This CDR3 contains 16 residues. Germline values: CDR1 MDHEN, CDR2 SYDVKM. Trimming at V came to 2 bases and at J to 11 bases, leaving 16 bases not matched to a gene. The CDR3 region has the DNA TGTGCCAGCAGTTTACGGGAGGGCCGGAGATCGGGTGAGCAGTACTTC. Its translation is CASSLREGRRSGEQYF.

As for this clonotype: Germline is not matched at one junction end, which may reflect a read error. The genes are TRBV7-9 and TRBJ1-1, with a tentative D call TRBD1 (5 bases). CDR1 is SEHNR, CDR2 FQNEAQ, per germline (reference sequence). There are 16 residues in the CDR3. CDR3 loop: CASRLDTGGRRAEAFF. DNA of the CDR3: TGTGCCAGCAGATTAGATACGGGGGGACGTCGAGCTGAAGCTTTCTTT.

Turning to this clonotype: One end of the junction is discordant with germline, which a read error may explain. V gene TRBV20-1 combines with J gene TRBJ2-1; 10 nucleotides line up with TRBD2. Germline V gene lookup returns CDR1 DFQATT and CDR2 SNEGSKA (reference sequence). This CDR3 spans 20 amino acids. The CDR3 protein is CSAVLTGTSASVSSYNGQFF. DNA of the CDR3: TGCAGTGCCGTACTTACCGGGACTAGCGCCTCAGTGAGCTCCTACAATGGGCAGTTCTTC.

The chain carries TRBV18 and TRBJ2-7; D perhaps matches TRBD2 (6 bases). The germline V gene has CDR1 KGHSH and CDR2 LQKENI. The V and J ends lost 1 base and 0 bases respectively, with 22 bases between them. The CDR3 length is 19 residues. DNA of the CDR3: TGTGCCAGCTCACCACGGGCCCTGACTCTAGCGCCGAACTCCTACGAGCAGTACTTC. Its translation: CASSPRALTLAPNSYEQYF.

V and J are TRBV30 and TRBJ1-2; D gene ambiguous. The CDR3 is 10 amino acids. Trimming took off 5 bases at V and 8 bases at J, with 9 bases between the two ends. The germline V gene encodes CDR1 GTSNPN and CDR2 SVGIG (reference sequence). The CDR3 region is CAWGPGGYTF. As DNA, the CDR3 is TGTGCCTGGGGGCCCGGAGGCTACACCTTC.

The chain has TRBV7-9 and TRBJ2-3; D perhaps matches TRBD2 (5 bases). The CDR3 extends over 16 amino acids. V was shortened by 3 bases and J by 0 bases, with 13 bases between the two germline ends. The V gene's germline CDR1 is SEHNR and CDR2 FQNEAQ (reference sequence). CDR3 sequence reads: CASSLYWTSSTDTQYF. DNA for the CDR3: TGTGCCAGCAGCTTGTACTGGACTTCTAGCACAGATACGCAGTATTTT. Full variable domain (missing parts from reference TRBV7-9 and TRBJ2-3): DTGVSQNPRHKITKRGQNVTFRCDPISEHNRLYWYRQTLGQGPEFLTYFQNEAQLEKSRLLSDRFSAERPKGSFSTLEIQRTEQGDSAMYLCASSLYWTSSTDTQYFGPGTRLTVL.

J is TRBJ2-7 and V is TRBV6-2 or TRBV6-3; 12 nucleotides agree with TRBD2. CDR1 and CDR2 from the germline V gene are MNHEY and SVGEGT. After removal of 2 bases from V and 1 base from J, the junction contained 6 bases not matched to a gene. This CDR3 comprises 17 residues. The CDR3 DNA sequence: TGTGCCAGCAGTTACCATACTAGCGGGAGGTTTTCCTACGAGCAGTACTTC. Protein: CASSYHTSGRFSYEQYF.

Worth noting for this clonotype: This may come from a read error, since a much larger clone is one base off. The chain couples TRBV4-2 to TRBJ2-3; 7 bases map to TRBD2. The CDR3 is made up of 15 amino acids. Germline V lookup: CDR1 LGHNA, CDR2 YNFKEQ. V lost 9 bases to trimming and J lost 1 base; unmatched junction nucleotides: 10. The CDR3 loop is CARSGASGGTDTQYF. The CDR3 DNA follows: TGTGCCAGGAGCGGGGCCAGCGGGGGCACAGATACGCAGTATTTT.

The chain recombines TRBV28 with TRBJ1-5; 9 bases are a match to TRBD1. The ends lost 5 bases at V and 5 bases at J; junction bases unmatched: 10. Germline V CDR1 and CDR2: MDHEN, SYDVKM. CDR3 length: 16 residues. The chain's CDR3 is CASSLSAQGAYQPQHF. CDR3 bases: TGTGCCAGCAGTCTCAGCGCACAGGGGGCCTATCAGCCCCAGCATTTT.

This clonotype was observed a few times. This chain joins TRBV4-2 and TRBJ1-5, with TRBD1 as a possible D gene (5 bases). This CDR3 spans 16 amino acids. Trimming took off 0 bases at V and 2 bases at J, with 11 bases between the two ends. Germline CDR1 and CDR2: LGHNA and YNFKEQ. The CDR3 protein is CASSQEGGGGNQPQHF. The CDR3 nucleotides read TGTGCCAGCAGCCAAGAGGGGGGTGGTGGCAATCAGCCCCAGCATTTT.

The rearrangement links TRBV11-2 to TRBJ2-5, with 7 bases matching TRBD2. CDR1 is SGHAT, CDR2 FQNNGV, per germline. J gave up 4 bases and V 4 bases, and 12 bases lay outside the gene matches. The CDR3 sequence is 16 residues long. CDR3 residues: CASSWTGPGGGETQYF. In DNA form, the CDR3 reads TGTGCCAGCAGCTGGACGGGACCGGGAGGAGGAGAGACCCAGTACTTC.

V gene TRBV20-1 combines with J gene TRBJ2-6, with D possibly TRBD1 on 6 matching bases. The germline gives CDR1 DFQATT, CDR2 SNEGSKA (reference sequence). The CDR3 sequence is 16 residues long. Trimming cost V 4 bases and J 1 base, with 14 bases left between them. The CDR3 loop reads CSAKTRGPSGANVLTF. CDR3 DNA sequence: TGCAGTGCTAAAACCAGGGGCCCATCTGGGGCCAACGTCCTGACTTTC.

The J gene is TRBJ2-1, the V gene TRBV2, with TRBD2 identical over 9 bases. Unmatched junction bases numbered 2, after V lost 1 base and J lost 1 base. Germline values: CDR1 SNHLY, CDR2 FYNNEI. The CDR3 length is 16 residues. The DNA for the CDR3 is TGTGCCAGCAGTGAAGGGGGACTAGCTTCCTACAATGAGCAGTTCTTC. Translated, it gives CASSEGGLASYNEQFF.